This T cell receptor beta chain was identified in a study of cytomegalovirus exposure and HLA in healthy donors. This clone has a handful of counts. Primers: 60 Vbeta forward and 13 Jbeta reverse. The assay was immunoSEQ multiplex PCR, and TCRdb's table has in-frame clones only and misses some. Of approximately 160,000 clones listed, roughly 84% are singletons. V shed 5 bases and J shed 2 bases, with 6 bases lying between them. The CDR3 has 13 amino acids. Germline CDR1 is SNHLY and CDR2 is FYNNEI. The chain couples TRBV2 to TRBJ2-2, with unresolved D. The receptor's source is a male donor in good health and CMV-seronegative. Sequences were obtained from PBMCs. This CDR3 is CASSFRNTGELFF. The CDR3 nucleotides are TGTGCCAGCAGTTTTAGAAACACCGGGGAGCTGTTTTTT.